This record looks at one T cell receptor (beta chain) sequence and its context. Its antigen is as yet unknown. The sample comes from a study of shared clonotypes between healthy human individuals. With ten immunoSEQ deep assay plates, unsorted PBMC DNA underwent sequencing. Profiling relied on immunoSEQ multiplex PCR, and the TCRdb table lists in-frame clones only, not all of them. The sample records around 500,000 clones, over 60% being singletons. Study-level points and caveats: Clonotype sharing levels among donors were expected to vary with sequencing depth.

The source is a woman in her forties in good health. Some clones in this sample may be carry-over from other donors' samples. The source material was PBMCs.

The CDR3, as DNA: TGCGCCAGCAGCCCAACTAATTCGGAGCTGTTTTTT. This translates into CASSPTNSELFF. The chain couples TRBV4-1 to TRBJ2-2, with D uncertain. This CDR3 has 12 amino acids. Trimming pared 4 bases from V and 10 bases from J, leaving 10 bases between. In germline, CDR1 is MGHRA, CDR2 YSYEKL.